Reported below is one TCR beta chain. The data derive from a study of blood T cell repertoires in COVID-19. The V gene end was trimmed by 0 bases and the J gene end by 3 bases; junction bases not matched to a gene: 2. This CDR3 region has 15 residues. In germline, CDR1 is SGHRS, CDR2 YFSETQ. The repertoire was sequenced with immunoSEQ multiplex PCR; TCRdb's copy has only in-frame clones and lacks some. The sample lists about 110,000 clones, 75% to 85% occurring once. This TCR derives from a woman in her sixties with acute or convalescent COVID-19. Sequencing was done on a sample of peripheral blood. The genes are TRBV5-1 and TRBJ1-2; 10 bases are shared with TRBD1. Here the CDR3 reads CASSLGDRGDYGYTF. The CDR3 nucleotides are TGCGCCAGCAGCTTGGGGGACAGGGGCGACTATGGCTACACCTTC.